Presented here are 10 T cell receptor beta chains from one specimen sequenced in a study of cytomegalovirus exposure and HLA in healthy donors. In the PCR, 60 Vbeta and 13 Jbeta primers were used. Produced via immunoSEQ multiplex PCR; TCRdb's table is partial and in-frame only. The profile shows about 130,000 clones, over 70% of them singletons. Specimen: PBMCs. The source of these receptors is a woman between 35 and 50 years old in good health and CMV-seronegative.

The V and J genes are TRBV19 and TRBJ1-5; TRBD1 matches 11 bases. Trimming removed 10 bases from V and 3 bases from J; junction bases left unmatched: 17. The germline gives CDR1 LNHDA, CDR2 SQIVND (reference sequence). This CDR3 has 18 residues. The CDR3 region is CATTTGTGGGELNQPQHF. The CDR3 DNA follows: TGTGCCACCACGACGGGGACAGGGGGTGGTGAGCTCAATCAGCCCCAGCATTTT.

CDR3 DNA: TGTGCCAGCAGCTTAGACGGCATGGCGGCGGGGGGACCGCGGGGCGGGGAGCTGTTTTTT. It encodes CASSLDGMAAGGPRGGELFF. The chain combines TRBV11-3 with TRBJ2-2; 8 nucleotides line up with TRBD2. The V segment lost 0 bases and the J segment 7 bases; nucleotides outside the gene matches: 19. This CDR3 has 20 residues. Germline V gene sequence: CDR1 SGHNT, CDR2 YENEEA.

CDR3 sequence: CASSRQTTSYEQYF. CDR3 sequence (DNA): TGTGCCAGCAGTAGACAGACCACTTCCTACGAGCAGTACTTC. The chain couples TRBV6-1 to TRBJ2-7; D perhaps matches TRBD1 (5 bases). Trimming cost V 5 bases and J 1 base, with 12 bases left between them. Germline CDR1 is MNHNS and CDR2 is SASEGT. The CDR3 contains 14 residues.

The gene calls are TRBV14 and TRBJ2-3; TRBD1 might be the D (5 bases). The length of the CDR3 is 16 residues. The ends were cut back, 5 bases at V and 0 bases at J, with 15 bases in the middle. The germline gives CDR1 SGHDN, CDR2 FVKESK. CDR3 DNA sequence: TGTGCCAGCAGCAATCAGGGCAACCCTAGCACAGATACGCAGTATTTT. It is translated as CASSNQGNPSTDTQYF.

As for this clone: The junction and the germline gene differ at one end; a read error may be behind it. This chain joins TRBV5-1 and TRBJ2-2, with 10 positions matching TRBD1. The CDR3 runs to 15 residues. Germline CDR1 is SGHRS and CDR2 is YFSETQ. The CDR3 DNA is TGCGCCAGCAGGCCGGGACAGGGGAAACACCGGGGAGCTGTTTTT. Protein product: CASRPGQGKHRGAVF.

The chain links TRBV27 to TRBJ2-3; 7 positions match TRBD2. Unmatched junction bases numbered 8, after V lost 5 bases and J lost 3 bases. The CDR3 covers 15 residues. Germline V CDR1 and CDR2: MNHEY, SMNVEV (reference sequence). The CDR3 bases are TGTGCCAGCAGTCCCGGGACTACCCAGACAGATACGCAGTATTTT. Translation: CASSPGTTQTDTQYF.

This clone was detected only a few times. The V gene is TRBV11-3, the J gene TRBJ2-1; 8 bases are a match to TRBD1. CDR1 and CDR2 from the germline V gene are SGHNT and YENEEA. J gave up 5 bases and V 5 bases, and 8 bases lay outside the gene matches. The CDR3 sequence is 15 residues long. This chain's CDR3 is CASSPRTGLNNEQFF. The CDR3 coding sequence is TGTGCCAGCAGCCCTCGGACAGGGCTTAACAATGAGCAGTTCTTC.

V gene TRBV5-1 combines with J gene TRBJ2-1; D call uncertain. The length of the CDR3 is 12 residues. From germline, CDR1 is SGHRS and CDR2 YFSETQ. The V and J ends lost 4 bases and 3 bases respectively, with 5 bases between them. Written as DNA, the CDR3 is TGCGCCAGCAGCCCTAGCTACAATGAGCAGTTCTTC. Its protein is CASSPSYNEQFF.

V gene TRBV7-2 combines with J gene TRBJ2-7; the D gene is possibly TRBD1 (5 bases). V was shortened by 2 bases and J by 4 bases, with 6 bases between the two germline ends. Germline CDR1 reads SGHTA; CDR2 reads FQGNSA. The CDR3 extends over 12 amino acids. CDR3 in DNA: TGTGCCAGCAGCTTACAGGGTTACGAGCAGTACTTC. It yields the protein CASSLQGYEQYF.

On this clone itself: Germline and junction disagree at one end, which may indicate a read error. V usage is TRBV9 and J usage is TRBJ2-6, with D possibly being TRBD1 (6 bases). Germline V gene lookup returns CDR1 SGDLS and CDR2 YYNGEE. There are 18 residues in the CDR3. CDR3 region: CASSVTFGTHTGANGLTF. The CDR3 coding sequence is TGTGCCAGCAGCGTAACATTTGGGACACACACTGGGGCCAACGGCCTGACTTTC. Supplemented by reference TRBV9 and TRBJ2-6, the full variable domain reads DSGVTQTPKHLITATGQRVTLRCSPRSGDLSVYWYQQSLDQGLQFLIQYYNGEERAKGNILERFSAQQFPDLHSELNLSSLELGDSALYFCASSVTFGTHTGANGLTFGAGSRLTVL.